A single sample is the source of the 8 T cell receptor beta chains below, sequenced in a study of monozygotic twins with inflammatory bowel disease. For each CDR3 protein, TCRdb gives one entry from its re-call of the 5' RACE reads, without DNA. Its table records around 380,000 distinct CDR3 sequences. Sequenced input: blood. The receptor set was obtained from a human donor with ulcerative colitis or Crohn's disease, or a healthy co-twin of an affected twin (not recorded which).

The chain has TRBV7-2 and TRBJ2-2; TCRdb returns TRBD2, unconfirmable since there is no DNA. CDR1 SGHTA and CDR2 FQGNSA come from the germline V gene. The CDR3 covers 17 residues. The CDR3 is CASNTARGGVETGELFF.

This chain links TRBV6-5 with TRBJ2-1; TCRdb's D call, TRBD2, is unchecked because there is no DNA. Per germline, CDR1 MNHEY and CDR2 SVGAGI. The CDR3 is 18 residues long. The CDR3 protein is CASSYSRSGGGLEFEQFF.

V is TRBV7-9 and J is TRBJ2-5; TCRdb outputs TRBD1, but without DNA this stays unchecked. The germline gives CDR1 SEHNR, CDR2 FQNEAQ (reference sequence). CDR3 length: 16 residues. The CDR3 reads CASSLLSGTGEETQYF. The full variable domain, with the rest looked up from reference TRBV7-9 and TRBJ2-5, is DTGVSQNPRHKITKRGQNVTFRCDPISEHNRLYWYRQTLGQGPEFLTYFQNEAQLEKSRLLSDRFSAERPKGSFSTLEIQRTEQGDSAMYLCASSLLSGTGEETQYFGPGTRLLVL.

This chain's CDR3 is CASSPLTSSYNEQFF. This sequence joins TRBV11-2 and TRBJ2-1; TCRdb calls TRBD1, which cannot be checked without DNA. The germline gives CDR1 SGHAT, CDR2 FQNNGV. The CDR3 extends over 15 amino acids.

The rearrangement links TRBV12-3 or TRBV12-4 to TRBJ2-5; the D call from TCRdb, TRBD1, cannot be confirmed without DNA. CDR3 length: 13 residues. CDR3 in amino acids: CASSPGKLWTQYF.

The J gene is TRBJ2-3, the V gene TRBV2. The CDR3 runs to 14 residues. Germline V gene lookup returns CDR1 SNHLY and CDR2 FYNNEI. This CDR3 reads CASPKRTDTDTQYF.

The CDR3 here is CASSLVTGINTEAFF. V and J are TRBV7-9 and TRBJ1-1. Germline CDR1 is SEHNR and CDR2 is FQNEAQ (reference sequence). The CDR3 loop spans 15 amino acids.

This chain links TRBV4-3 with TRBJ1-5; TCRdb's assignment of TRBD1 cannot be checked, as there is no DNA. In germline, CDR1 is LGHNA, CDR2 YSLEER. This CDR3 is built from 15 residues. CDR3 protein: CASSQDPGTDQPQHF.